This T cell receptor (beta chain) originates from a study of T cells after posttransplantation cyclophosphamide. The study's findings and limits: TRB clonality was highly associated with recipient CMV seropositivity and reactivation.

J lost 3 bases, V lost 4 bases, and 8 bases had no gene match. This CDR3 comprises 17 residues. The germline V gene encodes CDR1 SEHNR and CDR2 FQNEAQ (reference sequence). The method was immunoSEQ multiplex PCR; TCRdb's version includes in-frame clones alone and lacks a portion of them. The specimen gives 40,000 to 55,000 clones without singletons; the ten biggest hold roughly 2.3%. In this sample, this clone turned up many times. What it binds is not known. The sequence derives from a man between 40 and 49 years old in good health, CMV-negative, and a related stem cell transplant donor. This chain links TRBV7-9 with TRBJ2-5; 13 bases match TRBD2. The sequencing input was PBMCs. CDR3 protein: CASSSGLAGDWEETQYF. The CDR3 region has the DNA TGTGCCAGCAGCTCCGGACTAGCGGGAGATTGGGAAGAGACCCAGTACTTC.